This T cell receptor (beta chain) was sequenced during a study of T cells in tuberculosis. Overall study context: In South Africa, adults with active tuberculosis were compared with IGRA-negative and latently infected IGRA-positive adolescents.

Germline values: CDR1 SGHTA, CDR2 FQGNSA. The CDR3 totals 13 residues. Germline trimming cut 1 base from V and 8 bases from J; bases unmatched to any gene: 3. Study conclusions and caveats: Smaller distances to GMM-specific TCRs suggested their expansion in active tuberculosis. Active tuberculosis cases were adults; controls were adolescents. Active tuberculosis patients had shorter CDR3-alpha; the beta difference was nonsignificant.

The time point here: new active TB diagnosis, blood taken before or within 7 days of starting treatment. There are a few counts of this clone. What it binds is not known. Some clones are missing from TCRdb's copy, which holds only in-frame ones; the method was immunoSEQ multiplex PCR. The sample yields about 38,000 clones, 94% seen once. Sequencing used PBMCs, obtained at tuberculosis diagnosis. V usage is TRBV7-2 and J usage is TRBJ1-2; 8 bases fit TRBD1. The sequence came from an adult with tuberculosis. Here the CDR3 reads CASSLDRDRGYTF. The CDR3 DNA reads as TGTGCCAGCAGCTTAGACAGGGACAGGGGCTACACCTTC.